This is a list of T cell receptor beta chains from one sample in a study of long-term antiretroviral therapy in people with HIV. The method was immunoSEQ multiplex PCR; TCRdb's version includes in-frame clones alone and lacks a portion of them. The sample holds some 43,000 clones, about 89% seen once. Sequencing was performed on unsorted PBMCs, taken 0.1 years before starting antiretroviral therapy. The receptors were gathered from a woman between 50 and 59 years old with HIV. CDR3s include the opening cysteine and the closing phenylalanine or tryptophan. The order of the fields is D gene, CDR3 length, clone size, V gene, J gene, CDR3 DNA, CDR3 protein. A D gene is named only where the DNA matches it firmly. The size entry is marked missing in some rows and otherwise reads once, few, many or a size class.

>.|15|.|TRBV6-6|TRBJ2-2
TGTGCCAGCAGTTACCGGGGCGCGAACACCGGGGAGCTGTTTTTT
CASSYRGANTGELFF
>TRBD1|14|.|TRBV18|TRBJ1-2
TGTGCCAGCTCACGACAGGGCTTCCCCTATGGCTACACCTTC
CASSRQGFPYGYTF
>TRBD1|15|.|TRBV7-2|TRBJ2-7
TGTGCCAGCAGCTTAGTCGGACAGGGTGACTACGAGCAGTACTTC
CASSLVGQGDYEQYF
>.|17|.|TRBV14|TRBJ2-3
TGTGCCAGCAGCCAAGATTCCCCAGCCTGGGGCATAGATACGCAGTATTTT
CASSQDSPAWGIDTQYF
>.|13|.|TRBV5-1|TRBJ2-7
TGCGCCAGCAGTCAGCAAGGTGGCTACGAGCAGTACTTC
CASSQQGGYEQYF
>.|13|.|TRBV9|TRBJ2-3
TGTGCCAGCAGCGTAGCCGGGAGAGATACGCAGTATTTT
CASSVAGRDTQYF
>.|11|.|TRBV29-1|TRBJ2-2
TGCAGCGTTCTCTACACCGGGGAGCTGTTTTTT
CSVLYTGELFF
>.|13|.|TRBV30|TRBJ2-3
TGTGCCTGGAGTGTAAGAGGGGCAGATACGCAGTATTTT
CAWSVRGADTQYF
>.|14|.|TRBV6-6|TRBJ1-5
TGTGCCAGCAGTTACCCGACAGTGGATCAGCCCCAGCATTTT
CASSYPTVDQPQHF
>.|13|.|TRBV7-8|TRBJ1-6
TGTGCCACCAGGCCCGGGGATAATTCACCCCTCCACTTT
CATRPGDNSPLHF
>.|15|once|TRBV2|TRBJ1-2
TGTGCCAGCAGGCCCCAGTTAACTCGGGTCTATGGCTACACCTTC
CASRPQLTRVYGYTF
>.|14|.|TRBV5-1|TRBJ2-6
TGCGCCAGCAGCTTCCGGCCTGGGGCCAACGTCCTGACTTTC
CASSFRPGANVLTF
>.|15|.|TRBV10-3|TRBJ1-2
TGTGCCATCAGTGAGGGGATGGCAGGGAACTATGGCTACACCTTC
CAISEGMAGNYGYTF
>TRBD1|13|.|TRBV19|TRBJ1-2
TGTGCCAGTTGGGGACAGGGAGGCTATGGCTACACCTTC
CASWGQGGYGYTF
>.|13|.|TRBV19|TRBJ2-3
TGTGCCAGTAGTATTGGTAGGGAAGATACGCAGTATTTT
CASSIGREDTQYF
>.|15|.|TRBV7-2|TRBJ1-2
TGTGCCAGCAGCCACCCGACAGGTGGCGACTATGGCTACACCTTC
CASSHPTGGDYGYTF
>.|15|.|TRBV6-5|TRBJ1-2
TGTGCCAGCAGTTACGGCCAACTTAACACCGATGGCTACACCTTC
CASSYGQLNTDGYTF
>TRBD2|14|.|TRBV18|TRBJ2-7
TGTGCCAGCTCAAGCAGCGGGGGGAGCGACGAGCAGTACTTC
CASSSSGGSDEQYF
>.|15|few|TRBV13|TRBJ1-6
TGTGCCAGCAGCCCCCGGGCGAAGGGAGGTTCACCCCTCCACTTT
CASSPRAKGGSPLHF
>.|15|once|TRBV15|TRBJ1-1
TGTGCCACCAGCAGACCTACCGGGCTGGGGACTGAAGCTTTCTTT
CATSRPTGLGTEAFF
>TRBD1|15|once|TRBV2|TRBJ2-7
TGTGCCAGCAGTGACCAGCCGGGACAGGGGTTCGAGCAGTACTTC
CASSDQPGQGFEQYF
>.|16|.|TRBV10-3|TRBJ2-2
TGTGCCATCAGTGAGTCCTTAGGCGCGAACACCGGGGAGCTGTTTTTT
CAISESLGANTGELFF
>.|17|once|TRBV12-2|TRBJ2-3
TGTGCAAGTCGCTCCCCTGGGGGACGGGGGGGGGCAGATACGCAGTATTTT
CASRSPGGRGGADTQYF
>.|14|.|TRBV6-6|TRBJ1-1
TGTGCCAGCAGCCTAGTGCAGGGGAGCACTGAAGCTTTCTTT
CASSLVQGSTEAFF
>.|14|once|TRBV29-1|TRBJ2-4
TGCAGCGTTGTTGTAAGTGGGGCCAAAAACATTCAGTACTTC
CSVVVSGAKNIQYF
>.|13|.|TRBV10-3|TRBJ1-1
TGTGCCATCAGGACAGATATGAACACTGAAGCTTTCTTT
CAIRTDMNTEAFF
>TRBD1|16|once|TRBV4-3|TRBJ2-6
TGCGCCAGCAGCCAAGAAGGGGGCTTTGGGGCCAACGTCCTGACTTTC
CASSQEGGFGANVLTF
>.|15|.|TRBV5-6|TRBJ2-7
TGTGCCAGCAGACTCAGGGGAGGGTCTTCCTACGAGCAGTACTTC
CASRLRGGSSYEQYF
>.|11|.|TRBV7-8|TRBJ2-7
TGTGCCAGCAGCTTAGAGAACGAGCAGTACTTC
CASSLENEQYF
>.|15|.|TRBV6-5|TRBJ1-4
TGTGCCAGCAGTTACACCGGACAGCCTAATGAAAAACTGTTTTTT
CASSYTGQPNEKLFF
>.|13|.|TRBV7-2|TRBJ2-3
TGTGCCAGCAGCTCCCCCCAAACAGATACGCAGTATTTT
CASSSPQTDTQYF
>.|14|few|TRBV5-4|TRBJ1-5
TGTGCCAGCAGCTCTATCGATAGCAATCAGCCCCAGCATTTT
CASSSIDSNQPQHF
>.|15|once|TRBV7-2|TRBJ1-4
TGTGCCAGCAGCTTAGAGGCGCTCAGTAGGGAAAAACTGTTTTTT
CASSLEALSREKLFF
>.|11|.|TRBV6-1|TRBJ2-5
TGTGCCAGCAGTGAACCTCAGACCCAGTACTTC
CASSEPQTQYF
>.|16|.|TRBV4-2|TRBJ2-1
TGTGCCAGCAGCCAAGGACACCCTAGCTCCTACAATGAGCAGTTCTTC
CASSQGHPSSYNEQFF
>TRBD1|15|.|TRBV7-2|TRBJ1-1
TGTGCCAGCAGCCGACCGGGACAGGGGTACACTGAAGCTTTCTTT
CASSRPGQGYTEAFF